This T cell receptor (beta chain) was sequenced for a study of CD8 T cells in Susac syndrome. RNA, at roughly 0.45 to 1 ug, was reverse transcribed with random hexamers. TCRdb passed the immunoSEQ multiplex PCR reads through MiXCR, listing each CDR3 protein once. The data hold 150,000 to 200,000 distinct CDR3 sequences, with just under 95% observed a single time. Each Susac syndrome patient had definite or probable disease by recently defined criteria. This clonotype is a singleton in its sample. What was sequenced was CD4+ T cells from PBMCs. This receptor was obtained from a human donor with Susac syndrome.

CDR3 loop: CASSLPRTSTDTQYF. The CDR3 DNA reads as TGTGCCAGCAGTTTACCCCGGACTAGCACAGATACGCAGTATTTT. The chain carries TRBV12-3 or TRBV12-4 and TRBJ2-3; TRBD2 might be the D (5 bases). Trimming took off 2 bases at V and 0 bases at J, with 9 bases between the two ends. The CDR3 runs 15 residues.